A single sample gave rise to the 16 T cell receptor beta chains below, sequenced in a study of follicular helper T cells after annual influenza vaccination (dated by TCRdb to the late 2010s). The protocol used for the library was the immunoSEQ multiplex PCR assay. In TCRdb, the immuneACCESS table is reduced to in-frame sequences with V and J assigned. These tables do not hold every clone; where another copy was compared, an unresolved V gene accounts for under half, and the others remain unexplained. The sample table contains roughly 13,000 clones; only one count was recorded for 84% of them. Of the sample, approximately 0.25% is held by the ten largest clones. This sample's time point label indicates: 2014-2015 season, pre-vaccination. This specimen consisted of CXCR5- memory CD4+ T cells sorted from blood, obtained on the day of influenza vaccination. The sample's cell subset or site, from its label and the paper: CXCR5- memory CD4 T cells. The origin of the receptors is an adult who received the influenza vaccine.

The genes are TRBV5-1 and TRBJ1-1; D gene uncertain. The V and J ends lost 0 bases and 0 bases respectively, with 6 bases between them. The CDR3 loop spans 14 amino acids. Germline V gene sequence: CDR1 SGHRS, CDR2 YFSETQ. CDR3 DNA sequence: TGCGCCAGCAGCTTGGAAATCCTGAACACTGAAGCTTTCTTT. It specifies CASSLEILNTEAFF.

The chain uses TRBV30 and TRBJ1-4; 8 nucleotides line up with TRBD1. V lost 1 base and J lost 3; bases outside the gene matches: 4. Per germline, CDR1 GTSNPN and CDR2 SVGIG (reference sequence). The CDR3 covers 15 residues. The DNA of the CDR3 is TGTGCCTGGAGTGGACAGGGGACCTCTAATGAAAAACTGTTTTTT. This translates into CAWSGQGTSNEKLFF.

The rearrangement uses TRBV4-2 and TRBJ2-3; 12 bases are a match to TRBD2. CDR3 length: 16 residues. The V and J ends lost 2 bases and 3 bases, in that order; junction bases with no gene match: 3. In germline, CDR1 is LGHNA, CDR2 YNFKEQ. DNA of the CDR3: TGTGCCAGCAGCCAACTAGCGGGGGGGCGTACAGATACGCAGTATTTT. Its protein is CASSQLAGGRTDTQYF.

This rearrangement joins TRBV5-1 to TRBJ1-4; TRBD1 matches 8 bases. V lost 4 bases, J lost 0 bases, and 2 bases stayed unmatched. The CDR3 is made up of 15 amino acids. Germline V CDR1 and CDR2: SGHRS, YFSETQ. The CDR3: CASSPTGATNEKLFF. DNA of the CDR3: TGCGCCAGCAGCCCGACAGGGGCAACTAATGAAAAACTGTTTTTT.

The genes are TRBV28 and TRBJ1-5; possible D gene TRBD1, 6 bases. This CDR3 is built from 15 residues. Germline CDR1 MDHEN, CDR2 SYDVKM. Trimming took off 8 bases at V and 7 bases at J, with 21 bases between the two ends. The CDR3 bases are TGTGCCAGCGAGGCCAGTGGGGGCGCAGGGCAGCCCCAGCATTTT. Translated, it gives CASEASGGAGQPQHF.

The V and J genes are TRBV29-1 and TRBJ2-7, with D uncertain. V was clipped by 4 bases and J by 6 bases, with 10 bases between them. CDR1 is SQVTM and CDR2 is ANQGSEA in the germline V gene. The CDR3 extends over 11 amino acids. The CDR3 protein is CSVGETLEQYF. The CDR3 DNA sequence: TGCAGCGTTGGCGAGACGCTCGAGCAGTACTTC.

In its sample, this clone was seen a few times. J is TRBJ2-7 and V is TRBV7-9; 11 bases fit TRBD1. Unmatched junction bases numbered 1, after V lost 0 bases and J lost 3 bases. Germline V gives CDR1 SEHNR, CDR2 FQNEAQ (reference sequence). The CDR3 length is 15 residues. The CDR3 loop is CASSLAGTGGYEQYF. In nucleotides, the CDR3 is TGTGCCAGCAGCTTAGCCGGGACAGGGGGCTACGAGCAGTACTTC.

CDR3 protein: CSVDGQTPYQETQYF. The DNA of the CDR3 is TGCAGCGTTGACGGGCAGACCCCGTACCAAGAGACCCAGTACTTC. V gene TRBV29-1 combines with J gene TRBJ2-5, with unresolved D. Trimming removed 3 bases at V and 0 bases at J, with 14 bases between. This CDR3 spans 15 amino acids. The germline CDR1 and CDR2 sequences are SQVTM and ANQGSEA. The entire variable domain, with the rest obtained from reference TRBV29-1 and TRBJ2-5, is as follows: SAVISQKPSRDICQRGTSLTIQCQVDSQVTMMFWYRQQPGQSLTLIATANQGSEATYESGFVIDKFPISRPNLTFSTLTVSNMSPEDSSIYLCSVDGQTPYQETQYFGPGTRLLVL.

This clone was picked up a small number of times. J is TRBJ1-5 and V is TRBV6-1; no clear D. The length of the CDR3 is 14 residues. Germline CDR1 is MNHNS and CDR2 is SASEGT. V shed 11 bases and J shed 0 bases, with 14 bases lying between them. The CDR3 DNA follows: TGTGCCGCCCGACGGTGGGGTAGCAATCAGCCCCAGCATTTT. Encoded protein: CAARRWGSNQPQHF.

This clone has a single count. V is TRBV29-1 and J is TRBJ2-6; D is undetermined. Looked up from germline, CDR1 is SQVTM and CDR2 is ANQGSEA. V was clipped by 7 bases and J by 3 bases, with 10 bases between them. The CDR3 length is 13 residues. CDR3 DNA: TGCAGCGCTTTGGTGAGTGGGGCCAACGTCCTGACTTTC. Translating gives CSALVSGANVLTF.

The rearrangement uses TRBV28 and TRBJ1-5; a weak D match, TRBD1 (5 bases). This CDR3 has 13 amino acids. Germline V CDR1 and CDR2: MDHEN, SYDVKM. V gave up 7 bases and J gave up 6 bases, with 13 bases separating them. As DNA, the CDR3 is TGTGCCAGCAACGGTGTCGGGGGTCAGCCCCAGCATTTT. Its translation is CASNGVGGQPQHF.

CDR3 nucleotides: TGTGCCAGCAGCCAAGCCAGGAACACTGAAGCTTTCTTT. Residues: CASSQARNTEAFF. The J gene is TRBJ1-1, the V gene TRBV4-2; D ambiguous. V shed 1 base and J shed 1 base, with 4 bases lying between them. Germline CDR1 and CDR2: LGHNA and YNFKEQ. There are 13 residues in the CDR3.

V and J are TRBV19 and TRBJ1-1; D not certain. Germline-derived CDR1 and CDR2 are LNHDA and SQIVND (reference sequence). The CDR3 totals 14 residues. V shed 6 bases and J shed 2 bases, with 13 bases lying between them. The CDR3 coding sequence is TGTGCCAGTAGAGATCGGTCAGCTAACACTGAAGCTTTCTTT. This sequence encodes CASRDRSANTEAFF.

This chain connects TRBV27 to TRBJ2-1; 10 bases agree with TRBD2. This CDR3 is 15 amino acids long. Germline lookup yields CDR1 MNHEY and CDR2 SMNVEV (reference sequence). J gave up 9 bases and V 2 bases, and 7 bases lay outside the gene matches. CDR3 sequence (DNA): TGTGCCAGCAGTTTAATGGGACTAGCGTCTGGTGAGCAGTTCTTC. This translates into CASSLMGLASGEQFF.

This chain links TRBV11-3 with TRBJ2-5; tentatively, D is TRBD1 or TRBD2 (5 bases each). The CDR3 runs to 15 residues. The germline CDR1 and CDR2 sequences are SGHNT and YENEEA. V was cut by 2 bases and J by 5 bases, with 15 bases left in between. The CDR3 spells CASSLSTGTMETQYF. In DNA, the CDR3 is TGTGCCAGCAGCTTAAGTACCGGGACGATGGAGACCCAGTACTTC.

This CDR3 reads CASGPSWVGIGEQFF. The CDR3 nucleotides are TGTGCTAGTGGCCCGTCATGGGTGGGGATAGGTGAGCAGTTCTTC. This rearrangement joins TRBV12-5 to TRBJ2-1; D ambiguous. There are 15 residues in the CDR3. V lost 6 bases, J lost 9 bases, and 21 bases lay in between. Looked up from germline, CDR1 is LGHNT and CDR2 is FRNRAP.